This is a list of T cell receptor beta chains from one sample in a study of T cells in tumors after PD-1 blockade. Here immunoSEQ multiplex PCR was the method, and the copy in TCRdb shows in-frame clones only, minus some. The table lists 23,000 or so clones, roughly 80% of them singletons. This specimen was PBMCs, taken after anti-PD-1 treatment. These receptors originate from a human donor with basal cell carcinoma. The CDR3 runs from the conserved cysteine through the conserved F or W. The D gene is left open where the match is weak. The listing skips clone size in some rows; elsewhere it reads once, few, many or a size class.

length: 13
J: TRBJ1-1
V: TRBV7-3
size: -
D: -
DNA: TGTGCCAGCAGCTTAGGGTCAGGGGCTGAAGCTTTCTTT
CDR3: CASSLGSGAEAFF

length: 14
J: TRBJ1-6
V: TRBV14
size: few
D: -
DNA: TGTGCCAGCAGCCAGAGCCAGGGACCTTCACCCCTCCACTTT
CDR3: CASSQSQGPSPLHF

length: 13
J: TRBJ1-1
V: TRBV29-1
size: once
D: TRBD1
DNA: TGCAGCGTTGTAGGGGACAGGAACACTGAAGCTTTCTTT
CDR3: CSVVGDRNTEAFF

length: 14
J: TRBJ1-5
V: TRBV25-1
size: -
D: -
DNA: TGTGCCAGCAGTGAATGGGGAGGGGGTCAGCCCCAGCATTTT
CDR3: CASSEWGGGQPQHF

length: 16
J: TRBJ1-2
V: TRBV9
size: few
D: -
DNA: TGTGCCAGCAGCGTAGGCTCAAGGCTCCTGGGGTATGGCTACACCTTC
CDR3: CASSVGSRLLGYGYTF

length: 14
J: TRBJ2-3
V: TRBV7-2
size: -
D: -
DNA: TGTGCCAGCAGCTTAGTGACTCTCACAGATACGCAGTATTTT
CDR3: CASSLVTLTDTQYF

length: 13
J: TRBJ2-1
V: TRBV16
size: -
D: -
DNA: TGTGCCAGCAGCCAGAACAGGATGGGTGAGCAGTTCTTC
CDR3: CASSQNRMGEQFF

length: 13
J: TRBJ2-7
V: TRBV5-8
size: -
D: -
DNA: TGTGCCAGCAGCGCCTACAGGGAGCTCGAGCAGTACTTC
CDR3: CASSAYRELEQYF

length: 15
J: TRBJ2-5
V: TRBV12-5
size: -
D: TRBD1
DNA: TGTGCTAGTGGTTTGGGGACAGGCTACCAAGAGACCCAGTACTTC
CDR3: CASGLGTGYQETQYF

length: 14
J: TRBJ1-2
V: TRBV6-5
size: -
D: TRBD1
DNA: TGTGCCAGCAGAATGGGACAGGGGGGGTATGGCTACACCTTC
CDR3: CASRMGQGGYGYTF

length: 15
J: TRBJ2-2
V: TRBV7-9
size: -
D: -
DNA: TGTGCCAGCAGCTTAGGCCACAGGGACACCGGGGAGCTGTTTTTT
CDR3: CASSLGHRDTGELFF